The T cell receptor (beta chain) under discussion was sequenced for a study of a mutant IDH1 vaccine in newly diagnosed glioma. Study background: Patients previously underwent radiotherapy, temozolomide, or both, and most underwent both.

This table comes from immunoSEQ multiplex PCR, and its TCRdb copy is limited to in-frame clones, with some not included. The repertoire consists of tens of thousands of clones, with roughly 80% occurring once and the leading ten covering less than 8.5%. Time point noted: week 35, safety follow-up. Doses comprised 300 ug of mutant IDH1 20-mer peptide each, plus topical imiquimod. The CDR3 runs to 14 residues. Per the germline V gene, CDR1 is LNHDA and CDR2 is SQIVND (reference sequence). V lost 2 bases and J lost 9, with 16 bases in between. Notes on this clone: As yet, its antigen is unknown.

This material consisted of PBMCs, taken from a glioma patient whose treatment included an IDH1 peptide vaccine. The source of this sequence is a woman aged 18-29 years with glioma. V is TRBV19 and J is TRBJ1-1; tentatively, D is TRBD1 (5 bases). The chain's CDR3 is CASSITGQERKAFF. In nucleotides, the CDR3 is TGTGCCAGTAGTATAACAGGTCAAGAGAGGAAAGCTTTCTTT.